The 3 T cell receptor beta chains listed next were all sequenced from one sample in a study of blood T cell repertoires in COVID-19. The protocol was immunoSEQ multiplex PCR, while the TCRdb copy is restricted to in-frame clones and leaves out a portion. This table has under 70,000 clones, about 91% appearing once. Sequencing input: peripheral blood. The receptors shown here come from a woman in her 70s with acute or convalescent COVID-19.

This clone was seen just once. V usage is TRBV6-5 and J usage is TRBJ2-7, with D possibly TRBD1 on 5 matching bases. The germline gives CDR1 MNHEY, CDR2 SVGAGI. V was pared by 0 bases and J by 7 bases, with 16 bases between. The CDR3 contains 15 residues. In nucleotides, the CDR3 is TGTGCCAGCAGTTACTCGACAGAGGTCCCGAGGGAGCAGTACTTC. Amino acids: CASSYSTEVPREQYF.

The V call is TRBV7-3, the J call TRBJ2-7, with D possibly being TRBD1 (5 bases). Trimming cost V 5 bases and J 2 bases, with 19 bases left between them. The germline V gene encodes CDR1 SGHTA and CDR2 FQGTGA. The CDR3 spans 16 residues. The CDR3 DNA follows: TGTGCCAGCAGCGTTGACGTAGGGGCTATCCCCTACGAGCAGTACTTC. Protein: CASSVDVGAIPYEQYF.

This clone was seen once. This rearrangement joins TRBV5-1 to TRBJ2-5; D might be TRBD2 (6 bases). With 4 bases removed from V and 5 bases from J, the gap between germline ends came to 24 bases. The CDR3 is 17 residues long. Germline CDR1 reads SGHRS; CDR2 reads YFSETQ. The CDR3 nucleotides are TGCGCCAGCAGCCGTGATGGGACTTACCAAAGCGTGGAGACCCAGTACTTC. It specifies CASSRDGTYQSVETQYF.